This is a list of T cell receptor beta chains from one sample in a study of cytotoxic CD8 clonotypes in ibrutinib-treated CLL. Repertoires were generated with immunoSEQ multiplex PCR, while TCRdb's copy carries only in-frame clones and drops some. The table lists over 9,000 clones, roughly three quarters of them singletons. Sequencing used PBMCs, obtained at disease progression, from a patient treated with ibrutinib. These receptors were collected from a human donor with chronic lymphocytic leukemia. The CDR3 runs from the conserved cysteine through the conserved F or W. The order of the fields is clone size, D gene, J gene, V gene, CDR3 DNA, CDR3 protein. D genes are given only for firm matches. Not every row has a clone size; where given, it reads once, few, many or a size class.

>NA|NA|TRBJ2-3|TRBV29-1
TGCAGCGTGGATCGTGGGGGCCGGGATACGCAGTATTTT
CSVDRGGRDTQYF
>NA|NA|TRBJ2-7|TRBV29-1
TGCAGCGTTGAAAAGACGGAAAACTACGAGCAGTACTTC
CSVEKTENYEQYF
>NA|NA|TRBJ2-5|TRBV20-1
TGCAGTGCTAGAGCCTACGAGACCCAGTACTTC
CSARAYETQYF
>once|NA|TRBJ2-5|TRBV5-4
TGTGCCACTTCCCCGACAGCCCAAGAGACCCAGTACTTC
CATSPTAQETQYF
>NA|TRBD1|TRBJ1-2|TRBV5-6
TGTGCCAGCAGAAGGACAGGGGGAGGCGGCTACACCTTC
CASRRTGGGGYTF
>NA|NA|TRBJ1-1|TRBV14
TGTGCCAGCAGCCAGGGCAGATACACTGAAGCTTTCTTT
CASSQGRYTEAFF
>NA|NA|TRBJ1-1|TRBV19
TGTGCCAGTAGTATCCTCCTCACAGAGAACACTGAAGCTTTCTTT
CASSILLTENTEAFF
>NA|NA|TRBJ1-2|TRBV5-6
TGTGCCAGCAGTCCTGCGGCGGAGCCTTCCCATGGCTACACCTTC
CASSPAAEPSHGYTF
>few|TRBD1|TRBJ2-7|TRBV7-6
TGTGCCAGCAGCTTTTTCCCCAGGGGGAGCTCCTACGAGCAGTACTTC
CASSFFPRGSSYEQYF
>NA|TRBD2|TRBJ2-7|TRBV5-6
TGTGCCAGCAGTCCCGGGACTAGTATGCGAACCCACGACGAGCAGTACTTC
CASSPGTSMRTHDEQYF
>NA|TRBD2|TRBJ2-1|TRBV18
TGTGCCAGCTCACCCAGACTAGCGGGGGTGCCTTCCTACAATGAGCAGTTCTTC
CASSPRLAGVPSYNEQFF
>NA|NA|TRBJ2-1|TRBV5-1
TGCGCCAGCAGCTTGATCCTAGCGAATGAGCAGTTCTTC
CASSLILANEQFF
>NA|NA|TRBJ2-5|TRBV5-8
TGTGCCAGCAGCCAGGCGGGGCTACCGGGGGAGACCCAGTACTTC
CASSQAGLPGETQYF
>NA|NA|TRBJ2-1|TRBV7-2
TGTGCCAGCAGCTTAGTCGGCGGTGAGCAGTTCTTC
CASSLVGGEQFF
>NA|TRBD2|TRBJ2-1|TRBV5-4
TGTGCCAGCAGCTTGGAACTAGCGGGGGGTTATGAGCAGTTCTTC
CASSLELAGGYEQFF
>NA|NA|TRBJ1-2|TRBV7-8
TGTGCCAGCAGCTTATTACGGATCAATGGCTACACCTTC
CASSLLRINGYTF
>NA|TRBD1|TRBJ1-2|TRBV6-5
TGTGCCAGCAGTTCCTCGACAGGGGGTGGCTACACCTTC
CASSSSTGGGYTF
>NA|TRBD1|TRBJ2-4|TRBV18
TGTGCCAGCTCACCAGGACAGGGCCTTAGAGCCAAAAACATTCAGTACTTC
CASSPGQGLRAKNIQYF
>NA|NA|TRBJ2-7|TRBV5-1
TGCGCCAGCAGCTTGGAGGGCTACGAGCAGTACTTC
CASSLEGYEQYF
>NA|NA|TRBJ2-7|TRBV5-1
TGCGCCAGCAGGTTCCGGGACACCGGTACCTACGAGCAGTACTTC
CASRFRDTGTYEQYF
>NA|NA|TRBJ2-5|TRBV10-3
TGTGCCACGGGGGACACCTCCAGTTTGGCCCAGTACTTC
CATGDTSSLAQYF
>NA|TRBD1|TRBJ2-1|TRBV29-1
TGCAGCGTTGAGCTGGACAGGGGGCGCAAGGAGGAGCAGTTCTTC
CSVELDRGRKEEQFF
>once|NA|TRBJ2-3|TRBV29-1
TGCAGCGTCCGAGGGAATAGCGGCGAAAGCACAGATACGCAGTATTTT
CSVRGNSGESTDTQYF
>NA|NA|TRBJ1-6|TRBV5-4
TGTGCCAGCAGCTTGGGGCCACTAGTCCCTAATTCACCCCTCCACTTT
CASSLGPLVPNSPLHF
>NA|NA|TRBJ2-5|TRBV7-7
TGTGCGACGTCTGGGGGTGGAAAGACCCAGTACTTC
CATSGGGKTQYF
>few|TRBD2|TRBJ2-5|TRBV28
TGTGCCAGCAGGGTAGCGGGAGGGCCTTTCGCGGAGACCCAGTACTTC
CASRVAGGPFAETQYF
>NA|NA|TRBJ1-1|TRBV28
TGTGCCAGCAGTCCAATGGGCGGTGGGGACACTGAAGCTTTCTTT
CASSPMGGGDTEAFF
>NA|NA|TRBJ2-7|TRBV4-1
TGCGCCAGCAGCCAAGAGGCAGACAGCGCATACGAGCAGTACTTC
CASSQEADSAYEQYF
>NA|TRBD2|TRBJ2-7|TRBV5-1
TGCGCCAGCAGCCTGGGGATAGCGGGAGGAGAAAGAAACGAGCAGTACTTC
CASSLGIAGGERNEQYF
>NA|NA|TRBJ2-5|TRBV5-4
TGTGCCAGCAGCTTGGGGTCGGTTGGAGAGACCCAGTACTTC
CASSLGSVGETQYF
>once|NA|TRBJ2-7|TRBV10-3
TGTGCCACCTGGGACCGAGACTACGAGCAGTACTTC
CATWDRDYEQYF
>NA|NA|TRBJ2-5|TRBV11-3
TGTGCCAGCAGCGACCAAGAGACCCAGTACTTC
CASSDQETQYF
>few|TRBD1|TRBJ1-1|TRBV9
TGTGCCAGCAGCGGACGGGACAGGCAGAACACTGAAGCTTTCTTT
CASSGRDRQNTEAFF
>NA|TRBD2|TRBJ2-1|TRBV5-5
TGTGCCAGCAGCTTGGAACTAGCGGGAGGGCCAGGGCAGTTCTTC
CASSLELAGGPGQFF
>NA|NA|TRBJ2-2|TRBV19
TGTGCCAGTAACTCTGGGGGGCGGGCGAACACCGGGGAGCTGTTTTTT
CASNSGGRANTGELFF
>NA|NA|TRBJ2-5|TRBV5-1
TGCGCCAGCAGGAGGAACTCGTACGGGGCAGAGACCCAGTACTTC
CASRRNSYGAETQYF
>NA|NA|TRBJ1-1|TRBV14
TGTGCCAGCAGCCGAAACAGGGCGGATCCGTTGGCTTTCTTT
CASSRNRADPLAFF
>once|TRBD2|TRBJ2-1|TRBV28
TGTGCCAGCAGTTTCAGGACTAGCGGGGGGACTGAGCAGTTCTTC
CASSFRTSGGTEQFF
>NA|TRBD2|TRBJ2-1|TRBV10-2
TGCGCCAGCAGTGGAGGAACCTCCGGGACTAACTCCTACAATGAGCAGTTCTTC
CASSGGTSGTNSYNEQFF
>NA|TRBD1|TRBJ1-5|TRBV19
TGTGCCAGTAGTATTATCCAGATCTGGGACAGGCCCTTACTAAGCAATCAGCCCCAGCATTTT
CASSIIQIWDRPLLSNQPQHF
>NA|NA|TRBJ2-3|TRBV10-2
TGCGCCAGCAGAGCCACTCACATGACGGATACGCAGTATTTT
CASRATHMTDTQYF
>NA|NA|TRBJ1-5|TRBV28
TGTGCCAGCAGTTTATTAACAGCAGGGGACAATCAGCCCCAGCATTTT
CASSLLTAGDNQPQHF
>NA|TRBD1|TRBJ1-5|TRBV19
TGTGCCACAGGACAGGATGGGAATCGGCCCCAGCATTTT
CATGQDGNRPQHF
>few|TRBD1|TRBJ1-1|TRBV10-3
TGTGCCATCACTACGGACAGGGAAACTGAAGCTTTCTTT
CAITTDRETEAFF
>NA|TRBD2|TRBJ2-5|TRBV30
TGTGCCTGGAGGGGAGGGGTACTAGAGACCCAGTACTTC
CAWRGGVLETQYF
>NA|NA|TRBJ2-5|TRBV2
TGTGCCAGCAGTGAATTTCTAGGTACAAACACTTTCCAAGAGACCCAGTACTTC
CASSEFLGTNTFQETQYF
>NA|NA|TRBJ2-7|TRBV28
TGTGCCAGCATGCCGAGCGGCCCCTACGAGCAGTACTTC
CASMPSGPYEQYF
>once|NA|TRBJ1-2|TRBV5-1
TGCGCCAGCAGGCTGACGGGACCTGGGGGCTACACCTTC
CASRLTGPGGYTF
>NA|NA|TRBJ2-7|TRBV7-2
TGTGCCAGCAGCCGACCAGGGTCAGTCCTCTACGAGCAGTACTTC
CASSRPGSVLYEQYF
>NA|NA|TRBJ2-5|TRBV18
TGTGCCAGCTCACCCCGGGTCCAAGAGACCCAGTACTTC
CASSPRVQETQYF
>NA|TRBD1|TRBJ2-4|TRBV5-8
TGTGCCAGCAGCTTGTGGGGGACAGGGAGAGCCAAAAACATTCAGTACTTC
CASSLWGTGRAKNIQYF
>NA|TRBD1|TRBJ2-2|TRBV18
TGTGCCAGCTCACCGCGTTTAACAGGGGGTCCCGGGGAGCTGTTTTTT
CASSPRLTGGPGELFF
>NA|TRBD2|TRBJ2-6|TRBV7-9
TGTGCCAGCAGCTTAAACCCGCGGGAGCCGGTCTGGGCCAACGTCCTGACTTTC
CASSLNPREPVWANVLTF
>NA|NA|TRBJ1-3|TRBV6-6
TGTGCCAGCACGGAGGTGAATTCTGGAAACACCATATATTTT
CASTEVNSGNTIYF
>few|NA|TRBJ1-1|TRBV2
TGTGCCAGCAGCGTGAGGGGCGGCGGTGAAGCTTTCTTT
CASSVRGGGEAFF